The rows below give T cell receptor beta chains drawn from one sample of a study of PD-1 blockade in classical Hodgkin lymphoma. Sequencing was performed with immunoSEQ multiplex PCR; in TCRdb, only in-frame clones are kept and a portion is missing. This repertoire shows 70,000 or so clones, 93% found once; its top ten account for around 2.5%. The sample taken for sequencing was peripheral blood mononuclear cells (PBMCs). The origin of the receptors is a human donor with classical Hodgkin lymphoma. CDR3s leave out the opening cysteine and the closing phenylalanine or tryptophan.

v_call: TRBV7-9; j_call: TRBJ1-2; cdr3_aa: ASSDFGRGQGVYYGYT
v_call: TRBV9; j_call: TRBJ2-5; cdr3_aa: ASSPAGGLRETQY
v_call: TRBV7-9; j_call: TRBJ1-4; cdr3_aa: ASSLGDSSEKLF
v_call: TRBV7-2; j_call: TRBJ2-7; cdr3_aa: ASSRGRGLLYEQY
v_call: TRBV30; j_call: TRBJ2-1; cdr3_aa: AWRFGKANEQF
v_call: TRBV19; j_call: TRBJ2-3; cdr3_aa: ASSPGVAGYTDTQY
v_call: TRBV6-1; j_call: TRBJ2-1; cdr3_aa: ASSVGLAGASYNEQF
v_call: TRBV7-9; j_call: TRBJ2-5; cdr3_aa: ASSLRSAIKETQY
v_call: TRBV9; j_call: TRBJ2-5; cdr3_aa: ASSTTGAWETQY
v_call: TRBV7-2; j_call: TRBJ2-1; cdr3_aa: ASSLDVLRVYEQF
v_call: TRBV2; j_call: TRBJ2-2; cdr3_aa: AIGTGGVAGELF
v_call: TRBV5-6; j_call: TRBJ1-4; cdr3_aa: ASSLPGTDDEKLF
v_call: TRBV6-5; j_call: TRBJ1-2; cdr3_aa: ASTLTGELNGYT
v_call: TRBV7-2; j_call: TRBJ2-2; cdr3_aa: ASSLAPVGQGGGELF
v_call: TRBV30; j_call: TRBJ1-2; cdr3_aa: AWSAGQGGYGYT
v_call: TRBV9; j_call: TRBJ2-3; cdr3_aa: ASRSGSTDTQY
v_call: TRBV11-2; j_call: TRBJ2-7; cdr3_aa: ASSLKGFNEQY
v_call: TRBV2; j_call: TRBJ2-1; cdr3_aa: ASSRGQGPAVNEQF
v_call: TRBV2; j_call: TRBJ2-3; cdr3_aa: ASSVHGGQGDTQY
v_call: TRBV15; j_call: TRBJ2-7; cdr3_aa: ATSRDPLAEQY
v_call: TRBV7-9; j_call: TRBJ2-3; cdr3_aa: ASSLRLAGPQDTQY
v_call: TRBV5-1; j_call: TRBJ1-1; cdr3_aa: ASKRSGQMNTEAF
v_call: TRBV19; j_call: TRBJ2-6; cdr3_aa: ASNPAGGSGANVLT
v_call: TRBV9; j_call: TRBJ2-5; cdr3_aa: ASSVGISVGETQY
v_call: TRBV6-5; j_call: TRBJ1-6; cdr3_aa: ASSYSNSPLH
v_call: TRBV19; j_call: TRBJ2-5; cdr3_aa: ATRPQGRGLSETQY
v_call: TRBV5-4; j_call: TRBJ1-2; cdr3_aa: ASSLTETYGYT
v_call: TRBV7-9; j_call: TRBJ1-4; cdr3_aa: ASSLVVGGEKLF